The clone carrying this T cell receptor (beta chain) was counted a few times. This sample is drawn from a study of T cell changes during pregnancy in multiple sclerosis. TCRdb keeps only in-frame clones here, not all; method: immunoSEQ multiplex PCR. Of around 70,000 clones in the sample, roughly 92% were seen once. This CDR3 region has 15 residues. Germline CDR1 reads MDHEN; CDR2 reads SYDVKM. V gave up 8 bases and J gave up 7 bases; unmatched junction bases: 14. This clonotype originated in a female donor in good health, enrolled as a control in a pregnancy study. Here the sequenced sample was peripheral blood, taken after pregnancy. The chain joins TRBV28 to TRBJ2-7; 10 bases are shared with TRBD2. The CDR3: CASARTSGIRREQYF. The CDR3 DNA is TGTGCCAGCGCCCGGACTAGCGGAATAAGGAGAGAGCAGTACTTC.